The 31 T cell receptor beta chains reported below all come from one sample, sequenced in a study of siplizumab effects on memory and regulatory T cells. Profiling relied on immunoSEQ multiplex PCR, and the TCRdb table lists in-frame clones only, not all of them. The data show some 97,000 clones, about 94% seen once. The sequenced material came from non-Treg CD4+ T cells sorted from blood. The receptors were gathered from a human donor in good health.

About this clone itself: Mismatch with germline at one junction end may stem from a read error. CDR3 in DNA: TGTGCTAGCAGCTTAGGAGGTACCACAGATACGCAGTATTTT. It translates to CASSLGGTTDTQYF. This rearrangement joins TRBV7-7 to TRBJ2-3, with D possibly TRBD2 on 5 matching bases. The CDR3 consists of 14 residues. Germline CDR1 is SSHAT and CDR2 is FNYEAQ (reference sequence).

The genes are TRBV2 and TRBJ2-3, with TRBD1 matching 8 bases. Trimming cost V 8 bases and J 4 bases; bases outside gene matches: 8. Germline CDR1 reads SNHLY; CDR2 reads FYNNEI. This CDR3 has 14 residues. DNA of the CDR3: TGTGCCAGCGGATTCAGGGGGCTTTCAGATACGCAGTATTTT. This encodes CASGFRGLSDTQYF.

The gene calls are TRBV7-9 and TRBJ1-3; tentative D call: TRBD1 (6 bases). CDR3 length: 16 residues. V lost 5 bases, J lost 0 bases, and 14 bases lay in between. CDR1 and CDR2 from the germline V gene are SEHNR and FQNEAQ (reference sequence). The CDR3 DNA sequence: TGTGCCAGCAGCGGCCAGACAGGCTTCTCTGGAAACACCATATATTTT. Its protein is CASSGQTGFSGNTIYF.

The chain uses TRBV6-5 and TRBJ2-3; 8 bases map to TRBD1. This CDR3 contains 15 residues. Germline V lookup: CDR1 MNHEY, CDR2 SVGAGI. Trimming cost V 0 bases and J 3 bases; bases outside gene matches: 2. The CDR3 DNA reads TGTGCCAGCAGTTACTCGACAGGGGCTACAGATACGCAGTATTTT. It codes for CASSYSTGATDTQYF.

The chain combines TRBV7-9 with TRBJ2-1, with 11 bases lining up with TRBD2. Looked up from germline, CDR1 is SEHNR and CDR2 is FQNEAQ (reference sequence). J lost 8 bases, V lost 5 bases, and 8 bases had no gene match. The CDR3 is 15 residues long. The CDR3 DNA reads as TGTGCCAGCAGCGCCTTAGCGGGAGGGGGCGATGAGCAGTTCTTC. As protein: CASSALAGGGDEQFF.

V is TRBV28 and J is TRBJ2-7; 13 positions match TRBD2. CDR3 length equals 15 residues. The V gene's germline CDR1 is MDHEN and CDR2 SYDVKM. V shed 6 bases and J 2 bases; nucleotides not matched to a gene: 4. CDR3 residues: CASRPGLAGAYEQYF. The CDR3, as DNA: TGTGCCAGCAGACCCGGACTAGCGGGAGCCTACGAGCAGTACTTC.

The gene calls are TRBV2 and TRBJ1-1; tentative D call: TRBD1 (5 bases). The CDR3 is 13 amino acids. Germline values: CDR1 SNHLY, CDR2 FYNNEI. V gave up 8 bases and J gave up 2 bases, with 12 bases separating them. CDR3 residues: CASVRQSNTEAFF. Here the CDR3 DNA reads TGTGCCAGCGTTAGACAGTCAAACACTGAAGCTTTCTTT. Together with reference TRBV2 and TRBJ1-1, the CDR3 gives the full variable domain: EPEVTQTPSHQVTQMGQEVILRCVPISNHLYFYWYRQILGQKVEFLVSFYNNEISEKSEIFDDQFSVERPDGSNFTLKIRSTKLEDSAMYFCASVRQSNTEAFFGQGTRLTVV.

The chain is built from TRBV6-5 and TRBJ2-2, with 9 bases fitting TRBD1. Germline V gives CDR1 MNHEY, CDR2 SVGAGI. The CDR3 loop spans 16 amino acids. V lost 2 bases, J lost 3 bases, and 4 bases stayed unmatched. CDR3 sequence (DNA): TGTGCCAGCAGTTACGGACAGGGGAGGGACACCGGGGAGCTGTTTTTT. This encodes CASSYGQGRDTGELFF.

In DNA, the CDR3 is TGTGCCAGCAGCTCAGCGGGAGGTTTAGAGACCCAGTACTTC. The encoded protein is CASSSAGGLETQYF. This chain joins TRBV9 and TRBJ2-5; 9 bases are a match to TRBD2. The V gene end was trimmed by 4 bases and the J gene end by 4 bases; junction bases not matched to a gene: 5. CDR1 and CDR2 from the germline V gene are SGDLS and YYNGEE. The CDR3 loop spans 14 amino acids.

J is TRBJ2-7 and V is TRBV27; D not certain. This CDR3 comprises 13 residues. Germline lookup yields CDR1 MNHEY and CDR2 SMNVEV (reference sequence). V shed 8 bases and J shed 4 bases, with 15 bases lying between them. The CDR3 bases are TGTGCCAGCGGCCACGACGGGCAATACGAGCAGTACTTC. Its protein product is CASGHDGQYEQYF.

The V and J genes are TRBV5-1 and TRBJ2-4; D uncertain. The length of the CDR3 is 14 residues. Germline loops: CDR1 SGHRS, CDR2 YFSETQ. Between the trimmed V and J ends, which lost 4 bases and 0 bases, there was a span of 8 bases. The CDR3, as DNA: TGCGCCAGCAGCCTTGGTGAAGCCAAAAACATTCAGTACTTC. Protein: CASSLGEAKNIQYF. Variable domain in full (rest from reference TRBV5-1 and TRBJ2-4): KAGVTQTPRYLIKTRGQQVTLSCSPISGHRSVSWYQQTPGQGLQFLFEYFSETQRNKGNFPGRFSGRQFSNSRSEMNVSTLELGDSALYLCASSLGEAKNIQYFGAGTRLSVL.

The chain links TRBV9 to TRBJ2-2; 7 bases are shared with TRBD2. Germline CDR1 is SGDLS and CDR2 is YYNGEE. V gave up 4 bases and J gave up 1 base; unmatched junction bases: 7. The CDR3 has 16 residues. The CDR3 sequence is CASSYYSGLNTGELFF. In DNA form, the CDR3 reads TGTGCCAGCAGCTATTATAGCGGGTTGAACACCGGGGAGCTGTTTTTT.

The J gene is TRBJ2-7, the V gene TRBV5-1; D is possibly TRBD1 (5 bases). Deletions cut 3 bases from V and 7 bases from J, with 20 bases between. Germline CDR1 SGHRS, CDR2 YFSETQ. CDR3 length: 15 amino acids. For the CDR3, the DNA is TGCGCCAGCAGCTGGCGTGGCAGGGTGGTAGATGAGCAGTACTTC. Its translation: CASSWRGRVVDEQYF. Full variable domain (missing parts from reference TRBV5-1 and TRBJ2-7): KAGVTQTPRYLIKTRGQQVTLSCSPISGHRSVSWYQQTPGQGLQFLFEYFSETQRNKGNFPGRFSGRQFSNSRSEMNVSTLELGDSALYLCASSWRGRVVDEQYFGPGTRLTVT.

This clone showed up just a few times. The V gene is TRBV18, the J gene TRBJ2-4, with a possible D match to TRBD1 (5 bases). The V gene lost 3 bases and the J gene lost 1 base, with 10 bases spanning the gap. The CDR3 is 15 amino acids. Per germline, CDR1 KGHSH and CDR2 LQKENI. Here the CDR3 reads CASSPVQGAKNIQYF. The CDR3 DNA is TGTGCCAGCTCACCCGTGCAGGGTGCCAAAAACATTCAGTACTTC.

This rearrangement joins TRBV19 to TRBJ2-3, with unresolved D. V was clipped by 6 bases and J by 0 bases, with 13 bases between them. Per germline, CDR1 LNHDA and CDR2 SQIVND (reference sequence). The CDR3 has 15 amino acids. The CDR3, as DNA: TGTGCCAGTAGGGTAACGGGTCGCAGCACAGATACGCAGTATTTT. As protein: CASRVTGRSTDTQYF.

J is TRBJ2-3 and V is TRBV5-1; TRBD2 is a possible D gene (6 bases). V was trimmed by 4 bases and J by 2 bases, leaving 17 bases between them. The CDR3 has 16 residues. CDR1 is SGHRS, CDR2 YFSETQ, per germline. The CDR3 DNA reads TGCGCCAGCAGCATCGGAGCGGGTATTAACACAGATACGCAGTATTTT. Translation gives CASSIGAGINTDTQYF.

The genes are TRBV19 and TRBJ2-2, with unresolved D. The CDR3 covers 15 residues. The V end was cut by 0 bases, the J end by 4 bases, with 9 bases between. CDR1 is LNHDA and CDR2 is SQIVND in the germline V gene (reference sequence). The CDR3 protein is CASSIDRVITGELFF. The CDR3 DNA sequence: TGTGCCAGTAGTATAGATCGGGTGATCACCGGGGAGCTGTTTTTT.

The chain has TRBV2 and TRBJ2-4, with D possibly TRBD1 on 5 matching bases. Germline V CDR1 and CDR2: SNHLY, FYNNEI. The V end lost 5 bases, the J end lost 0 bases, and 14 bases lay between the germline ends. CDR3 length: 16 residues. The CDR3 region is CASSTWGQQAKNIQYF. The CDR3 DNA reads TGTGCCAGCAGTACATGGGGCCAGCAAGCCAAAAACATTCAGTACTTC.

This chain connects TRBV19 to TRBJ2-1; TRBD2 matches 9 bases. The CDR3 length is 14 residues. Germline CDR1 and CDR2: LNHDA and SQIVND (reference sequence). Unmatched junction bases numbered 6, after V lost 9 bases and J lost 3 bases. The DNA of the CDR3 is TGTGCCAGCGCGGGACTAGCTTTCTACAATGAGCAGTTCTTC. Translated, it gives CASAGLAFYNEQFF. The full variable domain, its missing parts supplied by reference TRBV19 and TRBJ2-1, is DGGITQSPKYLFRKEGQNVTLSCEQNLNHDAMYWYRQDPGQGLRLIYYSQIVNDFQKGDIAEGYSVSREKKESFPLTVTSAQKNPTAFYLCASAGLAFYNEQFFGPGTRLTVL.

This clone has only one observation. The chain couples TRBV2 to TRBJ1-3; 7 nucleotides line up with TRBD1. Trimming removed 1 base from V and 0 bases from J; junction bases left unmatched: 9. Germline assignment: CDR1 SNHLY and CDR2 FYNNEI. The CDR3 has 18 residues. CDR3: CASSEGGTGDFSGNTIYF. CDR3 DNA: TGTGCCAGCAGTGAAGGGGGAACAGGGGACTTCTCTGGAAACACCATATATTTT. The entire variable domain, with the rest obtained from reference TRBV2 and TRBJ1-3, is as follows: EPEVTQTPSHQVTQMGQEVILRCVPISNHLYFYWYRQILGQKVEFLVSFYNNEISEKSEIFDDQFSVERPDGSNFTLKIRSTKLEDSAMYFCASSEGGTGDFSGNTIYFGEGSWLTVV.

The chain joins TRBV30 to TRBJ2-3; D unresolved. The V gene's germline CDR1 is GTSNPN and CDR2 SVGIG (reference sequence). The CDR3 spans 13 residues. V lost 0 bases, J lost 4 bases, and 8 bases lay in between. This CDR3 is CAWSVNLPDTQYF. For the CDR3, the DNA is TGTGCCTGGAGTGTAAACCTACCAGATACGCAGTATTTT.

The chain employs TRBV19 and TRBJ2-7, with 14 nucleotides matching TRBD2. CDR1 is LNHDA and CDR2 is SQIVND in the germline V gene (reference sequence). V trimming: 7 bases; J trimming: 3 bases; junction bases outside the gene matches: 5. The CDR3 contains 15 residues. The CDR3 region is CASTGTSGRDYEQYF. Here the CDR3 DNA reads TGTGCCAGTACCGGGACTAGCGGGAGAGACTACGAGCAGTACTTC.

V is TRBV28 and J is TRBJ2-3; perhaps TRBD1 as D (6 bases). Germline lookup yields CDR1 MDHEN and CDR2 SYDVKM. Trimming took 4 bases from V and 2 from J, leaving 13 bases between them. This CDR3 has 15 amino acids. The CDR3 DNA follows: TGTGCCAGCAGTTCCGGACAGAGAAACACAGATACGCAGTATTTT. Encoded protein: CASSSGQRNTDTQYF. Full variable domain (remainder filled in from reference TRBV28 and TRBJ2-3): DVKVTQSSRYLVKRTGEKVFLECVQDMDHENMFWYRQDPGLGLRLIYFSYDVKMKEKGDIPEGYSVSREKKERFSLILESASTNQTSMYLCASSSGQRNTDTQYFGPGTRLTVL.

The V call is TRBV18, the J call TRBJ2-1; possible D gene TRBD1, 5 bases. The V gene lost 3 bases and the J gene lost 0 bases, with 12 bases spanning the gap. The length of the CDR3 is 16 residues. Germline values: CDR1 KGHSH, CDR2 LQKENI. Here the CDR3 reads CASSPAGRSSYNEQFF. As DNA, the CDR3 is TGTGCCAGCTCACCCGCAGGGCGGAGCTCCTACAATGAGCAGTTCTTC. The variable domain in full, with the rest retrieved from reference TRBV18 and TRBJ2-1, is NAGVMQNPRHLVRRRGQEARLRCSPMKGHSHVYWYRQLPEEGLKFMVYLQKENIIDESGMPKERFSAEFPKEGPSILRIQQVVRGDSAAYFCASSPAGRSSYNEQFFGPGTRLTVL.

CDR3 in amino acids: CASSSGTSGSTDTQYF. CDR3 DNA sequence: TGTGCCAGCAGCTCAGGGACTAGCGGTAGCACAGATACGCAGTATTTT. The chain joins TRBV9 to TRBJ2-3; 11 nucleotides agree with TRBD2. CDR3 length: 16 residues. J gave up 0 bases and V 4 bases, and 4 bases lay outside the gene matches. CDR1 is SGDLS, CDR2 YYNGEE, per germline. The entire variable domain, with the rest obtained from reference TRBV9 and TRBJ2-3, is as follows: DSGVTQTPKHLITATGQRVTLRCSPRSGDLSVYWYQQSLDQGLQFLIQYYNGEERAKGNILERFSAQQFPDLHSELNLSSLELGDSALYFCASSSGTSGSTDTQYFGPGTRLTVL.

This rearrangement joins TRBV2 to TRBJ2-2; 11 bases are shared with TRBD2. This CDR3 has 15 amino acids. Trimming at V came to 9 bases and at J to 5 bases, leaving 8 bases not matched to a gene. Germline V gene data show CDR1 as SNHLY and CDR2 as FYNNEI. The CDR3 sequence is CASTLAGVITGELFF. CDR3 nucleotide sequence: TGTGCCAGTACACTAGCGGGAGTTATTACCGGGGAGCTGTTTTTT. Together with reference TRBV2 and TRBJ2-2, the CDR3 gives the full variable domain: EPEVTQTPSHQVTQMGQEVILRCVPISNHLYFYWYRQILGQKVEFLVSFYNNEISEKSEIFDDQFSVERPDGSNFTLKIRSTKLEDSAMYFCASTLAGVITGELFFGEGSRLTVL.

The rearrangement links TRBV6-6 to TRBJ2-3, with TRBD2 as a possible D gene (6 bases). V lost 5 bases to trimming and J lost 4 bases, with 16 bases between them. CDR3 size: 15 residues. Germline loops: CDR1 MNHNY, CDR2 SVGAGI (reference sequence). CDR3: CASSTSLGGADTQYF. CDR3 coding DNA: TGTGCCAGCAGTACCAGCTTGGGGGGTGCAGATACGCAGTATTTT.

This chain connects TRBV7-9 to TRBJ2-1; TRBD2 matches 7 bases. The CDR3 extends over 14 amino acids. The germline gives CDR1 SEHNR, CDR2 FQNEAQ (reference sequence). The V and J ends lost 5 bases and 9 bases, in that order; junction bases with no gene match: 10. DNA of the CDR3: TGTGCCAGCAGCCTAGGGACTATTATGGGTGAGCAGTTCTTC. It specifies CASSLGTIMGEQFF.

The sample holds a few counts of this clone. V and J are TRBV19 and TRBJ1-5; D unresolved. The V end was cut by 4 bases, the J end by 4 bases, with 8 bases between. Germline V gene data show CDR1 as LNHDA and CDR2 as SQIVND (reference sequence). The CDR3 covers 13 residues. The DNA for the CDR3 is TGTGCCAGTAGTAAGGACCTAAATCAGCCCCAGCATTTT. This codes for CASSKDLNQPQHF.

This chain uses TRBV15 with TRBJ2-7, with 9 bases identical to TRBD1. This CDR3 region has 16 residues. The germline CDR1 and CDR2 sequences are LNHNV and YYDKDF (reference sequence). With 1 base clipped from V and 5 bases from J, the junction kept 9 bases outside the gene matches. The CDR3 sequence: CATSRGPGQGYHEQYF. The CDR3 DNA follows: TGTGCCACCAGCAGAGGCCCGGGACAGGGCTACCACGAGCAGTACTTC. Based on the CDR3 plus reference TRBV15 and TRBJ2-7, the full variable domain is DAMVIQNPRYQVTQFGKPVTLSCSQTLNHNVMYWYQQKSSQAPKLLFHYYDKDFNNEADTPDNFQSRRPNTSFCFLDIRSPGLGDTAMYLCATSRGPGQGYHEQYFGPGTRLTVT.

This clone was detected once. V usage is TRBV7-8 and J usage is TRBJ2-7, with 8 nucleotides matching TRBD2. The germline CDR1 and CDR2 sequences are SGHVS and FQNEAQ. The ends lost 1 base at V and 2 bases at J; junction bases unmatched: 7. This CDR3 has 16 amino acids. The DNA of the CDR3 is TGTGCCAGCAGCTTAGAGGGGAAACTAGCGGCCTACGAGCAGTACTTC. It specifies CASSLEGKLAAYEQYF.